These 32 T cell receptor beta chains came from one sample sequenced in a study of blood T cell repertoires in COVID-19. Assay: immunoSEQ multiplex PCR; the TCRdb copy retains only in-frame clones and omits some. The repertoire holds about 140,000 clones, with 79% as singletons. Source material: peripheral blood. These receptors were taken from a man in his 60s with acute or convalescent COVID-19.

CDR3 region: CASSRGPLSGTGDPLRDQPQHF. The CDR3 DNA follows: TGTGCCAGCAGCCGAGGACCGCTCTCCGGGACAGGGGACCCTCTCAGAGATCAGCCCCAGCATTTT. The chain joins TRBV3-1 (or the pseudogene TRBV3-2) to TRBJ1-5; the match to TRBD1 covers 10 bases. CDR1 is LGHDT and CDR2 is YNNKEL in the germline V gene (reference sequence). Trimming at V came to 4 bases and at J to 5 bases, leaving 26 bases not matched to a gene. The CDR3 contains 22 residues.

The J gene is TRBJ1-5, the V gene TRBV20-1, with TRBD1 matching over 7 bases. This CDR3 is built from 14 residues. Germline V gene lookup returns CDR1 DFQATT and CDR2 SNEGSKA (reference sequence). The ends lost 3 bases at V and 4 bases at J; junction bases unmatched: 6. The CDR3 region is CSASLGTDNQPQHF. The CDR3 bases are TGCAGTGCTAGTTTAGGGACAGATAATCAGCCCCAGCATTTT.

The CDR3 sequence is CASSLWAGSNQPQHF. The DNA of the CDR3 is TGTGCCAGCAGTTTATGGGCAGGTAGCAATCAGCCCCAGCATTTT. The chain is built from TRBV27 and TRBJ1-5; unclear D gene. Trimming left V 1 base short and J 0 bases short, with 7 bases between. Per the germline V gene, CDR1 is MNHEY and CDR2 is SMNVEV (reference sequence). CDR3 length equals 15 residues.

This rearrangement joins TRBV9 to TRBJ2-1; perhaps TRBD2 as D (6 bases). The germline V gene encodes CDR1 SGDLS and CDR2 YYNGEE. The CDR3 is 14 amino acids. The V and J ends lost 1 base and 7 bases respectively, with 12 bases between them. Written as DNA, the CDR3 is TGTGCCAGCAGCGTATTACGGGAGAATAATGAGCAGTTCTTC. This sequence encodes CASSVLRENNEQFF. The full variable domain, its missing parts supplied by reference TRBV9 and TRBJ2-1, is DSGVTQTPKHLITATGQRVTLRCSPRSGDLSVYWYQQSLDQGLQFLIQYYNGEERAKGNILERFSAQQFPDLHSELNLSSLELGDSALYFCASSVLRENNEQFFGPGTRLTVL.

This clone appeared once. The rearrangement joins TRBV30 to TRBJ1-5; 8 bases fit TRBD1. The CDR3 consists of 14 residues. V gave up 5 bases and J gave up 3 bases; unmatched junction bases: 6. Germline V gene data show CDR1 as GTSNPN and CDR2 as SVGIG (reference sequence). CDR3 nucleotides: TGTGCCTGGCAGACAGGGGATGACAATCAGCCCCAGCATTTT. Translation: CAWQTGDDNQPQHF.

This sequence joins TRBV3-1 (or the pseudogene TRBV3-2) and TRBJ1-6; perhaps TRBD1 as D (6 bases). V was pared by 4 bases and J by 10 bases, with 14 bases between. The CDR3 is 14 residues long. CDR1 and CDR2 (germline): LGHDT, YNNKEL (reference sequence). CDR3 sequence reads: CASSPTTGTSPLHF. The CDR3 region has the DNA TGTGCCAGCAGCCCGACGACAGGTACCTCACCCCTCCACTTT.

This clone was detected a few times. CDR3 sequence (DNA): TGTGCCAGCAGAGAACGGCGGGCTAGCGGGAACACAGATACGCAGTATTTT. It yields the protein CASRERRASGNTDTQYF. This chain joins TRBV2 and TRBJ2-3, with TRBD2 identical over 9 bases. J lost 2 bases, V lost 6 bases, and 12 bases had no gene match. This CDR3 is 17 amino acids long. CDR1 and CDR2 (germline): SNHLY, FYNNEI.

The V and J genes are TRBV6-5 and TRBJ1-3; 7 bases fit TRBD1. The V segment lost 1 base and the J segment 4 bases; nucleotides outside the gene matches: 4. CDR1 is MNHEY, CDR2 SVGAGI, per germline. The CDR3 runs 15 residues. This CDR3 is CASSYLRQGGNTIYF. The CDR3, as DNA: TGTGCCAGCAGTTACTTGCGACAGGGCGGAAACACCATATATTTT.

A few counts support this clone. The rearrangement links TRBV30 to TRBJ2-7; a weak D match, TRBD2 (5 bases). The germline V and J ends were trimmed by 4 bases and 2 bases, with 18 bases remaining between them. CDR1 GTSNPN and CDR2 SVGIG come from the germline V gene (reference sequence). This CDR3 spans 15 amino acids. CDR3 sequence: CAWIPKKEAPYEQYF. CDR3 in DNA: TGTGCCTGGATCCCCAAAAAGGAGGCCCCCTACGAGCAGTACTTC. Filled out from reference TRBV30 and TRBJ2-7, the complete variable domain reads SQTIHQWPATLVQPVGSPLSLECTVEGTSNPNLYWYRQAAGRGLQLLFYSVGIGQISSEVPQNLSASRPQDRQFILSSKKLLLSDSGFYLCAWIPKKEAPYEQYFGPGTRLTVT.

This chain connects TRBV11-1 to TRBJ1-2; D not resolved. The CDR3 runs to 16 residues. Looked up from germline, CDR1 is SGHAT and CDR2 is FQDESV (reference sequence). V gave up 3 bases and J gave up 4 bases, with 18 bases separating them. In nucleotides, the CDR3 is TGTGCCAGCAGCTTTCCCCCCAGCCTGGGAGGCTATGGCTACACCTTC. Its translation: CASSFPPSLGGYGYTF.

CDR3 loop: CASSLETRSTEAFF. Here the CDR3 DNA reads TGCGCCAGCAGCTTGGAGACAAGGTCCACTGAAGCTTTCTTT. The chain is built from TRBV5-1 and TRBJ1-1; no definite D call. V shed 0 bases and J shed 4 bases, with 10 bases lying between them. CDR1 and CDR2 from the germline V gene are SGHRS and YFSETQ. The CDR3 has 14 amino acids.

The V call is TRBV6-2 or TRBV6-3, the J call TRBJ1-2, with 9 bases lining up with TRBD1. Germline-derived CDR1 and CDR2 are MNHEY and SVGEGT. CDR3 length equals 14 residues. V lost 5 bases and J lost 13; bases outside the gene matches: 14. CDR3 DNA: TGTGCCAGCAGTAACCTCCGGGACAGGGCCACGAGCACCTTC. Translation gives CASSNLRDRATSTF.

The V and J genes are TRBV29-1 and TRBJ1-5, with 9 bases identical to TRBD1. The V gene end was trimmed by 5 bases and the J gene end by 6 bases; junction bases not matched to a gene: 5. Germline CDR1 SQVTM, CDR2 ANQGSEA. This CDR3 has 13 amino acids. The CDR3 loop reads CSVWDREGQPQHF. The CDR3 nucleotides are TGCAGCGTTTGGGACAGGGAAGGTCAGCCCCAGCATTTT.

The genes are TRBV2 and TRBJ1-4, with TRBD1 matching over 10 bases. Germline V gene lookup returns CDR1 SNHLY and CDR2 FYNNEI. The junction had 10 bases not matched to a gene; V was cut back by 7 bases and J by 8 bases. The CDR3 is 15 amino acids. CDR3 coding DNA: TGTGCCAGCAATCCGGGACAGGGGCGGGGGGAAAAACTGTTTTTT. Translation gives CASNPGQGRGEKLFF.

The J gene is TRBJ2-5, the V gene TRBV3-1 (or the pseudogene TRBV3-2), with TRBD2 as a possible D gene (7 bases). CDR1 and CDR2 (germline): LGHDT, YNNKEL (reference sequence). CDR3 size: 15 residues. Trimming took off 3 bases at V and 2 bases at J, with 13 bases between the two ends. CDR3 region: CASSHEGGSQETQYF. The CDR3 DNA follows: TGTGCCAGCAGCCACGAGGGGGGGTCGCAAGAGACCCAGTACTTC.

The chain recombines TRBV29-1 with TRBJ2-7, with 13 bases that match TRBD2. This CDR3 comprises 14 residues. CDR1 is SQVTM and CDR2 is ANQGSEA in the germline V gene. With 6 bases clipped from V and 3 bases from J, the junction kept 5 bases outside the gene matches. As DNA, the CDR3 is TGCAGCGTGGGGACTAGCGGGACCTTCTACGAGCAGTACTTC. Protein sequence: CSVGTSGTFYEQYF.

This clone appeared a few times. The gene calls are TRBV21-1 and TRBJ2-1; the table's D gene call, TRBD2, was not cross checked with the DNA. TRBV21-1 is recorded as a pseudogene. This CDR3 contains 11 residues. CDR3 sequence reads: CASSKDRTRVF. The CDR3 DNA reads TGTGCCAGCAGCAAAGATCGGACGCGGGTCTTC.

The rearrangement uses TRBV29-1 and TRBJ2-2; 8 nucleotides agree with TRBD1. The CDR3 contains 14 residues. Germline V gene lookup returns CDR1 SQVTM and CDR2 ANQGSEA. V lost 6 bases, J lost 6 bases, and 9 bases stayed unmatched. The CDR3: CSVRGQGRAGELFF. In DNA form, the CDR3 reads TGCAGCGTGCGAGGACAGGGTCGGGCCGGGGAGCTGTTTTTT.

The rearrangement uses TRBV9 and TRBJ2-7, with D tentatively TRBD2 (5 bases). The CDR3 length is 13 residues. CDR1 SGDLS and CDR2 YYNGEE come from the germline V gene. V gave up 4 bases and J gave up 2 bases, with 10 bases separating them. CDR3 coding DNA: TGTGCCAGCAGCCAAACCGGGACCTACGAGCAGTACTTC. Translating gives CASSQTGTYEQYF.

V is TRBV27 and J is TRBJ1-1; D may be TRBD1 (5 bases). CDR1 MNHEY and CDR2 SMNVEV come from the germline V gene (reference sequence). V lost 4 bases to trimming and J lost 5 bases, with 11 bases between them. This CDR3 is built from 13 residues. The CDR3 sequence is CASSYGGRTEAFF. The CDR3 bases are TGTGCCAGCAGTTACGGGGGAAGGACTGAAGCTTTCTTT.

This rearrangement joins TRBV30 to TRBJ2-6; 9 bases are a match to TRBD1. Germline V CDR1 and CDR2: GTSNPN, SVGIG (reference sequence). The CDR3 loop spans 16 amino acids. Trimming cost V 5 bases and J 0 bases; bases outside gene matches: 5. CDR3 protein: CAWGTGISSGANVLTF. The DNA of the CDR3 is TGTGCCTGGGGGACAGGGATTTCCTCTGGGGCCAACGTCCTGACTTTC.

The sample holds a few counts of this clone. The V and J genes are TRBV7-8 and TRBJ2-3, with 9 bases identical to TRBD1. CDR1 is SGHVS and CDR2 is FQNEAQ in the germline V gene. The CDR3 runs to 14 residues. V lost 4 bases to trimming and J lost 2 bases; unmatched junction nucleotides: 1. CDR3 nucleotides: TGTGCCAGCAGCTACAGGGGGCTCACAGATACGCAGTATTTT. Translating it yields CASSYRGLTDTQYF.

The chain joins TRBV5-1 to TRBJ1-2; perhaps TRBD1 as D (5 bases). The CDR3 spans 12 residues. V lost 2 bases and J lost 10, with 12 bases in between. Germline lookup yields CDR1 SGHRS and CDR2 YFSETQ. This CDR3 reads CASSFDSQNYTF. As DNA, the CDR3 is TGCGCCAGCAGCTTCGACAGTCAGAACTACACCTTC.

This CDR3 is CASSPSAGDRGGYTF. The DNA for the CDR3 is TGTGCCAGCTCACCATCCGCTGGGGACAGGGGTGGCTACACCTTC. V usage is TRBV18 and J usage is TRBJ1-2, with TRBD1 matching 10 bases. CDR1 is KGHSH, CDR2 LQKENI, per germline. J was trimmed by 7 bases and V by 2 bases; bases with no gene match: 7. The CDR3 runs to 15 residues. Full variable domain (rest looked up from reference TRBV18 and TRBJ1-2): NAGVMQNPRHLVRRRGQEARLRCSPMKGHSHVYWYRQLPEEGLKFMVYLQKENIIDESGMPKERFSAEFPKEGPSILRIQQVVRGDSAAYFCASSPSAGDRGGYTFGSGTRLTVV.

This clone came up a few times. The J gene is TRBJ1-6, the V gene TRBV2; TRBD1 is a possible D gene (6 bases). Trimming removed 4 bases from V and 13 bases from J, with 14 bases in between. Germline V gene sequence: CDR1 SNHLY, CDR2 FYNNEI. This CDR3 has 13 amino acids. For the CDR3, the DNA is TGTGCCAGCAGTGGGCTAACAGGGCTCCCCCTCCACTTT. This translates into CASSGLTGLPLHF. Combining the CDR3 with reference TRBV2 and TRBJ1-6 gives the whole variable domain EPEVTQTPSHQVTQMGQEVILRCVPISNHLYFYWYRQILGQKVEFLVSFYNNEISEKSEIFDDQFSVERPDGSNFTLKIRSTKLEDSAMYFCASSGLTGLPLHFGNGTRLTVT.

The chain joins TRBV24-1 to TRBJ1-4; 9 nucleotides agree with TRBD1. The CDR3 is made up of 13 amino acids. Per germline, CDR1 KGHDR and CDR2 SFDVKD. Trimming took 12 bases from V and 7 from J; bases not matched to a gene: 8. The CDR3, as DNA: TGTGCCGTACGGGACAGGGTATCTGAAAAACTGTTTTTT. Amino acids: CAVRDRVSEKLFF.

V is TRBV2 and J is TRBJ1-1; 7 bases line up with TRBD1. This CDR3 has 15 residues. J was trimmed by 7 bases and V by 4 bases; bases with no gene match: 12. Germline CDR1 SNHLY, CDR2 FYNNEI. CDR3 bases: TGTGCCAGCAGTGCCCAGACAGGGCAGTCGAGTGAAGCTTTCTTT. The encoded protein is CASSAQTGQSSEAFF.

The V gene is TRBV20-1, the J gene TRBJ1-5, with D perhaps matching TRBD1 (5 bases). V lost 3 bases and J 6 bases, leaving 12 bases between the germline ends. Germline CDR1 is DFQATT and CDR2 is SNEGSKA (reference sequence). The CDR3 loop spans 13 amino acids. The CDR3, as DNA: TGCAGTGCTAGTGGGGGGGTCAGTCAGCCCCAGCATTTT. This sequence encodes CSASGGVSQPQHF.

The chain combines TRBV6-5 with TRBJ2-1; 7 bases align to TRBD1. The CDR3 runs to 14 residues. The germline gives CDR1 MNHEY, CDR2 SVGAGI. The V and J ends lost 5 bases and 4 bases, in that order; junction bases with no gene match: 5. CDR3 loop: CASSPGTAYNEQFF. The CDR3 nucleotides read TGTGCCAGCAGTCCCGGGACAGCATACAATGAGCAGTTCTTC.

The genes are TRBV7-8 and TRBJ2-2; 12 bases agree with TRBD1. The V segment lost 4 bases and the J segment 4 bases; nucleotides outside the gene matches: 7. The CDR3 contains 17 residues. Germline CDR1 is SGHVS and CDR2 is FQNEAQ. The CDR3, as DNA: TGTGCCAGCAGCTCACGCCGGGACAGGGGGCCCACCGGGGAGCTGTTTTTT. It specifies CASSSRRDRGPTGELFF. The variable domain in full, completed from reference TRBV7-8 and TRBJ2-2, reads GAGVSQSPRYKVAKRGQDVALRCDPISGHVSLFWYQQALGQGPEFLTYFQNEAQLDKSGLPSDRFFAERPEGSVSTLKIQRTQQEDSAVYLCASSSRRDRGPTGELFFGEGSRLTVL.

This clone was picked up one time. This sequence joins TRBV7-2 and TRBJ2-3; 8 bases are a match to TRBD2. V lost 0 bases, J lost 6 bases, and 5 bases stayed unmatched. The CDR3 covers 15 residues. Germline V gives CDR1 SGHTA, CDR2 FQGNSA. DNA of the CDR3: TGTGCCAGCAGCTTAGCCGGACTAGCTGGGGATACGCAGTATTTT. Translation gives CASSLAGLAGDTQYF.

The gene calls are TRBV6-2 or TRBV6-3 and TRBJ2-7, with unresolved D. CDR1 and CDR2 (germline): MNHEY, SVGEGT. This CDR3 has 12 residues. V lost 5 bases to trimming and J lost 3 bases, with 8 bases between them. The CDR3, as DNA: TGTGCCAGCAGTGACTTCCGCTACGAGCAGTACTTC. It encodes CASSDFRYEQYF.